These T cell receptor beta chains were read from a single sample in a study of blood T cell repertoires in COVID-19. Libraries were prepared by immunoSEQ multiplex PCR; TCRdb keeps only in-frame clonotypes and omits some of them. The data hold 62,000 or so clones, with approximately 86% observed a single time. The material sequenced was peripheral blood. The receptor source for this set is a woman aged 60-75 years with acute or convalescent COVID-19. Each CDR3 is given with its conserved first and last residue. The D gene is left open where the match is weak. Clone size is stated in some rows and not others, as once, few, many or a class when expanded.

>.|TRBV18|TRBJ1-5|.
CASSPGQTNQPQHF
TGTGCCAGCTCACCAGGGCAGACAAATCAGCCCCAGCATTTT
>TRBD1|TRBV7-2|TRBJ1-5|.
CASSLGSGQGYQPQHF
TGTGCCAGCAGCTTAGGAAGTGGACAGGGGTATCAGCCCCAGCATTTT
>TRBD1|TRBV5-1|TRBJ2-5|few
CASSSTGGKETQYF
TGCGCCAGCAGCTCGACAGGGGGAAAGGAGACCCAGTACTTC
>.|TRBV29-1|TRBJ1-5|.
CSVGQGNQPQHF
TGCAGCGTTGGACAGGGCAATCAGCCCCAGCATTTT
>TRBD1|TRBV28|TRBJ1-2|once
CASRAGGANYGYTF
TGTGCCAGCAGGGCAGGGGGAGCTAACTATGGCTACACCTTC
>.|TRBV12-3/TRBV12-4|TRBJ1-2|.
CASSIIGGYGYTF
TGTGCCAGCAGCATAATAGGGGGCTATGGCTACACCTTC
>TRBD1|TRBV11-3|TRBJ1-1|.
CASSLSGTANTEAFF
TGTGCCAGCAGCTTGTCCGGGACAGCGAACACTGAAGCTTTCTTT
>TRBD1|TRBV5-1|TRBJ2-1|.
CASSFGQGVAEQFF
TGCGCCAGCAGCTTTGGTCAGGGGGTCGCTGAGCAGTTCTTC
>.|TRBV2|TRBJ1-1|few
CASSEMTGPNTEAFF
TGTGCCAGCAGTGAAATGACAGGACCGAACACTGAAGCTTTCTTT
>.|TRBV18|TRBJ1-3|.
CASSLIGDTIYF
TGTGCCAGCTCCCTTATTGGAGACACCATATATTTT
>TRBD1|TRBV11-2|TRBJ1-2|.
CASRAIRDSRRGYTF
TGTGCCAGCAGAGCTATCCGGGACAGTCGAAGAGGCTACACCTTC
>TRBD1|TRBV5-1|TRBJ1-2|.
CASSLATGGYYGYTF
TGCGCCAGCAGCTTGGCGACAGGGGGCTACTATGGCTACACCTTC
>.|TRBV3-1/TRBV3-2|TRBJ1-1|.
CASSPRLQTEAFF
TGTGCCAGCAGCCCTCGTCTTCAGACTGAAGCTTTCTTT
>TRBD2|TRBV2|TRBJ2-1|.
CASSAAGLAGEQFF
TGTGCCAGCAGTGCGGCCGGACTAGCGGGGGAGCAGTTCTTC
>.|TRBV21-1|TRBJ2-7|.
CASSKGDTGASYEQYF
TGTGCCAGCAGCAAAGGTGACACAGGAGCGTCCTACGAGCAGTACTTC
>.|TRBV24-1|TRBJ1-1|.
CATSDLQGSEAFF
TGTGCCACCAGTGATTTACAGGGCTCTGAAGCTTTCTTT
>.|TRBV30|TRBJ1-2|.
CAWSHPNRDGYTF
TGTGCCTGGAGCCACCCTAACAGGGATGGCTACACCTTC
>.|TRBV10-3|TRBJ2-2|.
CAISDGGRANTGELFF
TGTGCCATCAGTGACGGGGGGCGAGCGAACACCGGGGAGCTGTTTTTT
>TRBD1|TRBV5-4|TRBJ2-1|.
CASSKTGVQFF
TGTGCCAGCAGCAAGACAGGGGTACAGTTCTTC
>TRBD2|TRBV14|TRBJ2-7|.
CASSQEEASGYEQYF
TGTGCCAGCAGCCAAGAAGAAGCTAGCGGCTACGAGCAGTACTTC
>TRBD1|TRBV2|TRBJ1-2|.
CASRKNRDRGRGGYTF
TGTGCCAGCAGAAAAAACCGGGACAGGGGGCGCGGTGGCTACACCTTC
>.|TRBV6-6|TRBJ1-4|.
CASSPPSGQGPNEKLFF
TGTGCCAGCAGTCCTCCCTCGGGACAAGGTCCTAATGAAAAACTGTTTTTT
>TRBD2|TRBV6-4|TRBJ2-1|.
CASSETRTSGEQFF
TGTGCCAGCAGTGAAACTAGGACTAGCGGAGAGCAGTTCTTC
>TRBD1|TRBV3-1/TRBV3-2|TRBJ1-1|once
CASSQYYTGGNTEAFF
TGTGCCAGCAGCCAATACTATACAGGGGGGAACACTGAAGCTTTCTTT
>.|TRBV4-2|TRBJ2-7|once
CASSQGYRLADEQYF
TGTGCCAGCAGCCAAGGTTATAGACTTGCCGACGAGCAGTACTTC
>TRBD1|TRBV7-2|TRBJ2-7|.
CASNLLGQGAREQYF
TGTGCCAGCAACCTATTAGGACAGGGGGCTCGAGAGCAGTACTTC
>.|TRBV7-8|TRBJ2-4|.
CASSLGGSGDQYF
TGTGCCAGCAGCCTGGGAGGTTCTGGCGATCAGTACTTC
>TRBD1|TRBV6-5|TRBJ1-1|.
CASPTGGLNTEAFF
TGTGCCAGCCCAACAGGGGGCTTGAACACTGAAGCTTTCTTT
>.|TRBV5-1|TRBJ2-5|.
CASSFSSEQETQYF
TGCGCCAGCAGCTTTAGTAGCGAACAAGAGACCCAGTACTTC
>.|TRBV28|TRBJ1-2|once
CASSLIDRPYGYTF
TGTGCCAGCAGTTTGATCGACAGACCCTATGGCTACACCTTC
>.|TRBV5-1|TRBJ1-4|.
CASSYTGTNEKLFF
TGCGCCAGCAGCTATACAGGCACTAATGAAAAACTGTTTTTT
>TRBD2|TRBV7-9|TRBJ2-7|.
CASSSATSGVSSYEQYF
TGTGCCAGCAGCTCGGCGACTAGCGGGGTTAGCTCCTACGAGCAGTACTTC
>TRBD1|TRBV2|TRBJ2-5|.
CATDRGSPETQYF
TGTGCCACCGACAGGGGTTCTCCGGAGACCCAGTACTTC
>.|TRBV27|TRBJ2-1|.
CASSSYRSGSNEQFF
TGTGCCAGCAGTTCGTATCGATCGGGAAGCAATGAGCAGTTCTTC
>TRBD1|TRBV18|TRBJ1-1|.
CASSPQPPGGHTEAFF
TGTGCCAGCTCACCACAACCCCCAGGGGGGCACACTGAAGCTTTCTTT
>TRBD1|TRBV18|TRBJ1-1|.
CASSSSTGGTTEAFF
TGTGCCAGCTCATCTTCCACAGGGGGAACAACTGAAGCTTTCTTT
>TRBD1|TRBV12-5|TRBJ2-2|.
CASGLGQGDTGELFF
TGTGCTAGTGGTTTGGGACAGGGGGACACCGGGGAGCTGTTTTTT
>.|TRBV5-1|TRBJ1-4|.
CASSLGTPTTNEKLFF
TGCGCCAGCAGCTTAGGGACACCAACAACTAATGAAAAACTGTTTTTT
>TRBD1|TRBV28|TRBJ1-5|.
CASSPSGTGIPYNQPQHF
TGTGCCAGCAGTCCCTCCGGGACAGGAATTCCTTACAATCAGCCCCAGCATTTT
>.|TRBV29-1|TRBJ1-2|.
CSVEPPGRHGYTF
TGCAGCGTTGAACCCCCAGGGCGACATGGCTACACCTTC
>TRBD1|TRBV19|TRBJ1-5|.
CASSIGGQGRQPQHF
TGTGCCAGTAGTATAGGAGGACAGGGTCGTCAGCCCCAGCATTTT